In this sample, the clone carrying this T cell receptor (beta chain) turned up a few times. Its antigen is not identified. Patients with ophthalmopathy all had a Clinical Activity Score of at least 3, a NOSPECS grade of at least 4 and duration under 3 months. These data originate in a study of T cells in Graves' hyperthyroidism and ophthalmopathy. General observations from the study: Blood also carried most thyroid clonotypes expanded above 0.001. The model forecast ophthalmopathy, anticipating it by a median about six months before onset.

From RNA transcripts, TCR beta CDR3 regions were amplified. First-round RT-PCR of the TCR CDR3 relied on the HTBI primer set. One entry per CDR3 protein results from TCRdb running MiXCR on the multiplex PCR reads. Of about 270,000 distinct CDR3 sequences listed, about 20% are singletons. The CDR3 sequence is 13 residues long. V shed 5 bases, J shed 2 bases, and the junction held 3 bases outside the gene matches. Looked up from germline, CDR1 is MNHEY and CDR2 is SMNVEV (reference sequence). What was sequenced was blood. The clonotype was recovered from a man between 25 and 39 years old with Graves' ophthalmopathy. V is TRBV27 and J is TRBJ2-7; TRBD2 matches 7 bases. The CDR3 DNA reads as TGTGCCAGCAGTAAACTAGCGCCCTACGAGCAGTACTTC. Its protein product is CASSKLAPYEQYF.